This paragraph reports one TCR beta chain. As yet, its antigen is unknown. This PCR relied on a set of 60 Vbeta primers and 13 Jbeta primers. Assay used: immunoSEQ multiplex PCR; TCRdb lists only in-frame clones, some missing. The sample has under 300,000 clones; around 65% are singletons. The data are from a study of cytomegalovirus exposure and HLA in healthy donors. Study-level results: Presence/absence analyses took donor sequencing depth as roughly uniform. A few V segments could not be told apart, such as TRBV6-2 and TRBV6-3, and were left out. The investigators catalogued under 200 TCR beta chains as cytomegalovirus-associated. Accounts indicate the classifier identified cytomegalovirus status with strong specificity and sensitivity.

CDR1 and CDR2 from the germline V gene are GTSNPN and SVGIG (reference sequence). CDR3 length equals 12 residues. Trimming took off 0 bases at V and 9 bases at J, with 9 bases between the two ends. This receptor was obtained from a female donor in good health and CMV-seronegative. This chain uses TRBV30 with TRBJ2-1; possibly TRBD2 for D (5 bases). The sequenced sample consisted of PBMCs. The CDR3, as DNA: TGTGCCTGGAGTGTACGGGGTTCTGAGCAGTTCTTC. Amino acids: CAWSVRGSEQFF.